This T cell receptor (beta chain) was profiled in a study of T-cell memory formation after mild COVID-19. In the study overall: TCR clusters mostly belonged to single donors. Regarding the study as a whole: Clones that contracted from day 15 to 85 had balanced CD4/CD8; later expanders were CD4+ biased.

This CDR3 contains 15 residues. The V and J ends lost 1 base and 3 bases respectively, with 11 bases between them. Germline V gene data show CDR1 as SGHKS and CDR2 as YYEKEE (reference sequence). Of note for this clonotype: Its antigen is undetermined.

Via MiXCR, TCRdb re-called the 5' RACE reads, giving one row per CDR3 protein. The sample has about 200,000 distinct CDR3 sequences; around 16% are singletons. The chain recombines TRBV5-5 with TRBJ2-1; D unresolved. This TCR came from an adult woman who had mild COVID-19 (a few samples of this study predate the infection). Cell type and time point are not known. The sample consisted of PBMCs or a T cell subset sorted from them (not recorded which). The CDR3 coding sequence is TGTGCCAGCAGCTTGATCCTAGTTGGCTACAATGAGCAGTTCTTC. Its translation is CASSLILVGYNEQFF.